Below, one T cell receptor beta chain is given with its context. Using immunoSEQ multiplex PCR, the repertoire was profiled, and TCRdb retains in-frame clones only, with some absent. The sample consists of around 91,000 clones, approximately 89% of them appearing once. These data are taken from a study of OX40 agonist ivuxolimab in advanced cancers. This CDR3 has 16 amino acids. Germline V lookup: CDR1 SNHLY, CDR2 FYNNEI. V was clipped by 2 bases and J by 0 bases, with 8 bases between them. This specimen consisted of CD4+ or CD8+ T cells sorted from blood, obtained in a trial of the OX40 agonist ivuxolimab. The TCR comes from an adult with an advanced solid tumor such as melanoma, head and neck, liver or kidney cancer. This sequence joins TRBV2 and TRBJ2-6; tentatively, D is TRBD2 (6 bases). CDR3 sequence: CASSEPTSSGANVLTF. In DNA, the CDR3 is TGTGCCAGCAGTGAACCGACTAGCTCTGGGGCCAACGTCCTGACTTTC.